This TCR beta chain was sequenced in a study of shared clonotypes between healthy human individuals. In the naive CD8 group, cells lacked CD45RO and were positively selected for CCR7, so terminally differentiated effector memory CD45RA+ cells were left out. The data were produced by immunoSEQ multiplex PCR, yet TCRdb's version contains in-frame clones alone and is incomplete. The data hold millions of clones, with 90% to 95% observed a single time. The CDR3 runs to 13 residues. CDR1 SGHVS and CDR2 FQNEAQ come from the germline V gene. Trimming left V 6 bases short and J 7 bases short, with 15 bases between. Worth noting for this clone: Its antigen remains unidentified.

Overall study findings and caveats: Sampling involved blood alone; tissue repertoires likely differ.

The sequenced sample was naive CD8+ T cells from PBMCs. The chain couples TRBV7-8 to TRBJ2-5; either TRBD1 or TRBD2 may fit D (5 bases each). This sequence originates from a man between 18 and 29 years old in good health. Some clones in this sample may be carry-over from other donors' samples. The CDR3 coding sequence is TGTGCCAGCAGGGACCGGGGCCTGGGGACCCAGTACTTC. Translation gives CASRDRGLGTQYF.